These 22 T cell receptor beta chains came from one sample sequenced in a study of blood T cell repertoires in COVID-19. TCRdb's table, derived via immunoSEQ multiplex PCR, lists solely in-frame clones and lacks some. The profile covers about 35,000 clones, with roughly four fifths appearing a single time and around 41% taken by the ten largest. Sequencing was carried out using peripheral blood. The receptors derive from a man older than 75 with active or convalescent COVID-19.

This clone was counted between two and nine times. V is TRBV28 and J is TRBJ1-2; D is unclear. The V gene lost 6 bases and the J gene lost 4 bases, with 12 bases spanning the gap. The CDR3 runs to 13 residues. Germline V gene sequence: CDR1 MDHEN, CDR2 SYDVKM. CDR3 residues: CASRLGGVYGYTF. CDR3 DNA sequence: TGTGCCAGCAGACTCGGAGGAGTCTATGGCTACACCTTC.

The chain combines TRBV7-6 with TRBJ2-2; 10 bases are shared with TRBD2. From germline, CDR1 is SGHVS and CDR2 FNYEAQ. V trimming: 5 bases; J trimming: 5 bases; junction bases outside the gene matches: 11. CDR3 length: 17 amino acids. CDR3 sequence (DNA): TGTGCCAGCAGCCCAACCGGGACTAGCGCTAATACCGGGGAGCTGTTTTTT. This codes for CASSPTGTSANTGELFF.

This clone was counted a single time. The chain employs TRBV7-2 and TRBJ2-3; 7 bases are shared with TRBD1. Germline CDR1 reads SGHTA; CDR2 reads FQGNSA. This CDR3 spans 15 amino acids. J was trimmed by 5 bases and V by 4 bases; bases with no gene match: 9. CDR3 DNA sequence: TGTGCCAGCAGCTCGACAGGGAAAGAGTTAGATACGCAGTATTTT. Its protein is CASSSTGKELDTQYF.

This clone was counted between two and nine times. The chain employs TRBV19 and TRBJ2-3; TRBD2 agrees at 7 bases. The CDR3 consists of 13 residues. V trimming: 7 bases; J trimming: 4 bases; junction bases outside the gene matches: 5. Germline loops: CDR1 LNHDA, CDR2 SQIVND (reference sequence). CDR3 DNA: TGTGCCAGTACGGCGGGAGACTCAGATACGCAGTATTTT. Translating it yields CASTAGDSDTQYF.

This clone was counted once. This rearrangement joins TRBV12-5 to TRBJ1-1; D might be TRBD1 (5 bases). Between the trimmed V and J ends, which lost 8 bases and 3 bases, there was a span of 13 bases. CDR1 and CDR2 (germline): LGHNT, FRNRAP. The CDR3 spans 13 residues. CDR3 protein: CASHPSGYTEAFF. In nucleotides, the CDR3 is TGTGCTAGTCATCCTTCAGGGTACACTGAAGCTTTCTTT.

The chain combines TRBV28 with TRBJ1-4, with 7 bases fitting TRBD1. Germline lookup yields CDR1 MDHEN and CDR2 SYDVKM. Trimming took 7 bases from V and 6 from J; bases not matched to a gene: 5. There are 13 residues in the CDR3. CDR3 nucleotides: TGTGCCAGCACATCAGGGGGACATGAAAAACTGTTTTTT. Its translation is CASTSGGHEKLFF.

This rearrangement joins TRBV28 to TRBJ1-2; TRBD1 is a possible D gene (5 bases). The CDR3 contains 13 residues. The V end lost 5 bases, the J end lost 7 bases, and 14 bases lay between the germline ends. CDR1 MDHEN and CDR2 SYDVKM come from the germline V gene. CDR3 nucleotide sequence: TGTGCCAGCAGTCAGGGTCCCTCTATTGGCTACACCTTC. This translates into CASSQGPSIGYTF.

The V and J genes are TRBV28 and TRBJ2-7, with D unclear. The CDR3 totals 11 residues. From germline, CDR1 is MDHEN and CDR2 SYDVKM. Trimming removed 10 bases from V and 2 bases from J, with 9 bases in between. CDR3 nucleotides: TGTGCCACTAGGAATCCCTACGAGCAGTACTTC. Its translation: CATRNPYEQYF.

The table lists this clone with a count of one. This chain uses TRBV12-3 or TRBV12-4 with TRBJ1-1; D unclear. The CDR3 runs 11 residues. Trimming took off 6 bases at V and 4 bases at J, with 6 bases between the two ends. In nucleotides, the CDR3 is TGTGCCAGCAGGGCGGGCACTGAAGCTTTCTTT. Protein product: CASRAGTEAFF.

The genes are TRBV15 and TRBJ1-1; TRBD1 is a possible D gene (6 bases). Looked up from germline, CDR1 is LNHNV and CDR2 is YYDKDF (reference sequence). The V and J ends lost 0 bases and 8 bases respectively, with 16 bases between them. The CDR3 contains 15 residues. CDR3: CATSRDRVRTVEAFF. The CDR3 DNA sequence: TGTGCCACCAGCAGAGATAGGGTTCGGACAGTGGAAGCTTTCTTT. The entire variable domain, with the rest obtained from reference TRBV15 and TRBJ1-1, is as follows: DAMVIQNPRYQVTQFGKPVTLSCSQTLNHNVMYWYQQKSSQAPKLLFHYYDKDFNNEADTPDNFQSRRPNTSFCFLDIRSPGLGDTAMYLCATSRDRVRTVEAFFGQGTRLTVV.

The chain couples TRBV28 to TRBJ2-3, with D perhaps TRBD2 (6 bases). Germline CDR1 reads MDHEN; CDR2 reads SYDVKM. The CDR3 is 19 amino acids. V lost 3 bases and J 2 bases, leaving 24 bases between the germline ends. Here the CDR3 DNA reads TGTGCCAGCAGTTTTAGCTTAGCGGATTTTGAAAGGGTCACAGATACGCAGTATTTT. Translation gives CASSFSLADFERVTDTQYF.

The rearrangement uses TRBV24-1 and TRBJ1-2; 7 bases line up with TRBD1. The V gene end was trimmed by 3 bases and the J gene end by 6 bases; junction bases not matched to a gene: 9. The germline gives CDR1 KGHDR, CDR2 SFDVKD. The CDR3 extends over 15 amino acids. The CDR3 is CATSDRTGAYDGYTF. Here the CDR3 DNA reads TGTGCCACCAGTGATCGTACAGGGGCGTACGATGGCTACACCTTC.

As concerns this clone: The same CDR3 is also encoded by other DNA sequences in this sample. The chain links TRBV2 to TRBJ2-2, with D possibly TRBD2 on 7 matching bases. This CDR3 has 15 amino acids. CDR1 is SNHLY, CDR2 FYNNEI, per germline. V gave up 6 bases and J gave up 4 bases, with 15 bases separating them. The CDR3 bases are TGTGCCAGCAGGAGGGGGGAGGGTGGCACCGGGGAGCTGTTTTTT. Encoded protein: CASRRGEGGTGELFF.

The chain carries TRBV6-6 and TRBJ2-5, with 9 positions matching TRBD1. J was trimmed by 3 bases and V by 6 bases; bases with no gene match: 5. This CDR3 has 14 residues. Per germline, CDR1 MNHNY and CDR2 SVGAGI (reference sequence). The CDR3 coding sequence is TGTGCCAGCAGAACCGGGACAGGGAAAGAGACCCAGTACTTC. Amino acids: CASRTGTGKETQYF.

The V gene is TRBV11-3, the J gene TRBJ2-2; 10 bases agree with TRBD2. CDR1 and CDR2 (germline): SGHNT, YENEEA. J was trimmed by 3 bases and V by 5 bases; bases with no gene match: 6. This CDR3 has 16 amino acids. The CDR3 is CASSPQREGDTGELFF. The CDR3 DNA sequence: TGTGCCAGCAGCCCTCAGCGGGAGGGCGACACCGGGGAGCTGTTTTTT.

In this sample, this clone turned up a few times. The same CDR3 arises from other DNA sequences in this sample as well. The chain has TRBV4-2 and TRBJ2-7; perhaps TRBD1 as D (5 bases). The germline CDR1 and CDR2 sequences are LGHNA and YNFKEQ. Deletions cut 1 base from V and 2 bases from J, with 9 bases between. This CDR3 has 14 residues. In nucleotides, the CDR3 is TGTGCCAGCAGCCAAGGGCAGGGCACCTACGAGCAGTACTTC. Its translation is CASSQGQGTYEQYF.

The CDR3 DNA reads TGTGCCAGCAGTAAGGGACAGATAAATTCACCCCTCCACTTT. It encodes CASSKGQINSPLHF. This chain connects TRBV6-5 to TRBJ1-6; 7 positions match TRBD1. Germline V gives CDR1 MNHEY, CDR2 SVGAGI. With V trimmed by 5 bases and J by 7 bases, 5 bases remained unmatched. There are 14 residues in the CDR3.

The V and J genes are TRBV7-2 and TRBJ2-1, with 8 bases identical to TRBD2. V shed 1 base, J shed 3 bases, and the junction held 2 bases outside the gene matches. CDR3 length equals 15 residues. The germline V gene encodes CDR1 SGHTA and CDR2 FQGNSA. The CDR3 DNA is TGTGCCAGCAGCTTAGAGGGACTAGACTACAATGAGCAGTTCTTC. This translates into CASSLEGLDYNEQFF.

The chain is built from TRBV7-2 and TRBJ1-1, with a weak D call TRBD1 (6 bases). CDR1 and CDR2 from the germline V gene are SGHTA and FQGNSA. The CDR3 spans 15 residues. V was trimmed by 5 bases and J by 4 bases, leaving 17 bases between them. The CDR3 coding sequence is TGTGCCAGCAGCCTAGAGGGGGGGCCGAGCACTGAAGCTTTCTTT. Translated, it gives CASSLEGGPSTEAFF.

The chain recombines TRBV20-1 with TRBJ2-7; tentatively, D is TRBD2 (5 bases). From germline, CDR1 is DFQATT and CDR2 SNEGSKA (reference sequence). The CDR3 covers 11 residues. V was cut by 0 bases and J by 7 bases, with 7 bases left in between. The CDR3 sequence: CSAREDWEQYF. The CDR3 DNA is TGCAGTGCTAGAGAGGACTGGGAGCAGTACTTC.

V usage is TRBV11-1 and J usage is TRBJ2-1, with TRBD2 identical over 11 bases. Germline-derived CDR1 and CDR2 are SGHAT and FQDESV (reference sequence). CDR3 size: 15 residues. The V gene end was trimmed by 1 base and the J gene end by 9 bases; junction bases not matched to a gene: 5. CDR3 sequence: CASSLGTSGRTEQFF. The CDR3 region has the DNA TGTGCCAGCAGCTTAGGCACTAGCGGGAGAACTGAGCAGTTCTTC.

This chain uses TRBV28 with TRBJ2-1, with 10 bases that match TRBD2. Trimming took 7 bases from V and 8 from J; bases not matched to a gene: 5. Germline CDR1 MDHEN, CDR2 SYDVKM. The CDR3 totals 13 residues. The chain's CDR3 is CASTSGRVHEQFF. CDR3 nucleotides: TGTGCCAGCACTAGCGGGAGAGTGCATGAGCAGTTCTTC.